The 8 T cell receptor beta chains reported below all come from one sample, sequenced in a study of T cells in women clearing cervical HPV infection. Sequencing used immunoSEQ multiplex PCR; TCRdb keeps in-frame clones, though not all of them. This listing includes 25,000 to 35,000 clones. Sequencing was performed on blood buffy coat. The receptors derive from a woman between 18 and 70 years old with a cervical HPV16 infection that either progressed to CIN3+ or cleared (not recorded which).

As concerns this clone: The read stops 3 residues short of the end of the CDR3; the missing end is completed from the germline J gene. The rearrangement joins TRBV5-4 to TRBJ1-1; maybe TRBD1 (5 bases). Looked up from germline, CDR1 is SGHNT and CDR2 is YYREEE (reference sequence). This CDR3 is 14 amino acids long. Trimming pared 4 bases from V and 0 bases from J, leaving 10 bases between. Here the CDR3 reads CASSKAGMNTEAFF. The DNA read from the CDR3 is TGTGCCAGCAGCAAGGCAGGGATGAACACTGAA.

Turning to this clone: Read coverage stops 3 residues before the CDR3 terminus; the germline J gene supplies the remainder. The chain joins TRBV7-2 to TRBJ1-3; D remains unclear. The CDR3 is 15 residues long. With 5 bases removed from V and 0 bases from J, the gap between germline ends came to 11 bases. CDR1 is SGHTA, CDR2 FQGNSA, per germline. CDR3 DNA, as far as it was read: TGTGCCAGCAGCCCAGAAGCAGGCTCTGGAAACACC. It encodes CASSPEAGSGNT. The entire CDR3 reads CASSPEAGSGNTIYF.

CDR3 protein: CASSSTGGNQPQYF. Partial CDR3 DNA: TGTGCCAGCAGTTCGACAGGGGGGAATCAGCCG. The rearrangement links TRBV6-2 or TRBV6-3 to TRBJ2-3; 9 bases fit TRBD1. The read terminates 3 residues before the CDR3 end, so the remaining end is supplied by the germline J gene. This CDR3 spans 14 amino acids. From germline, CDR1 is MNHEY and CDR2 SVGEGT.

On this clone itself: The CDR3 end lies 3 residues beyond the end of the read and is filled in from the germline J gene. The chain combines TRBV20-1 with TRBJ2-5, with 14 nucleotides matching TRBD2. The CDR3 length is 15 residues. Germline V CDR1 and CDR2: DFQATT, SNEGSKA (reference sequence). The V gene end was trimmed by 3 bases and the J gene end by 7 bases; junction bases not matched to a gene: 7. The covered CDR3 bases are TGCAGTGCTAGGACTAGCGGGAGGGGTCAGGGGACC. Protein: CSARTSGRGQGT. Given in full, the CDR3 is CSARTSGRGQGTQYF.

Regarding this clone: The read is 3 residues too short to cover the CDR3 end, so that end is filled in from the germline J gene. This chain joins TRBV2 and TRBJ1-4; D possibly corresponds to TRBD1 (6 bases). Germline-derived CDR1 and CDR2 are SNHLY and FYNNEI. V was trimmed by 6 bases and J by 0 bases, leaving 11 bases between them. This CDR3 spans 15 amino acids. The CDR3 reads CASRADSATNEKLFF. The part of the CDR3 DNA that was read is TGTGCCAGCAGGGCGGACAGTGCAACTAATGAAAAA.

Comment on this clone: The read terminates 3 residues ahead of where the CDR3 ends, so the germline J gene completes it. The gene calls are TRBV11-2 and TRBJ1-1, with D perhaps TRBD1 (5 bases). Trimming took 0 bases from V and 4 from J, leaving 9 bases between them. CDR3 length: 14 residues. Germline V CDR1 and CDR2: SGHAT, FQNNGV. The CDR3 protein is CASSLDRVGTEAFF. The sequenced part of the CDR3 DNA is TGTGCCAGCAGCTTAGACAGGGTCGGCACTGAA.

This CDR3 reads CSALQGRSNQPQHF. The CDR3 bases that were read are TGCAGTGCTTTACAGGGTAGGAGCAATCAGCCC. The chain recombines TRBV20-1 with TRBJ1-5; maybe TRBD1 (6 bases). From the germline J gene comes the end of the CDR3, since the read stops 3 residues before it. Germline V gene lookup returns CDR1 DFQATT and CDR2 SNEGSKA (reference sequence). This CDR3 spans 14 amino acids. Deletions cut 5 bases from V and 1 base from J, with 12 bases between.

Of note for this clone: The read terminates 3 residues before the CDR3 end, so the remaining end is supplied by the germline J gene. The chain uses TRBV2 and TRBJ1-2; possibly TRBD1 for D (5 bases). Deletions cut 5 bases from V and 3 bases from J, with 13 bases between. The germline gives CDR1 SNHLY, CDR2 FYNNEI. The CDR3 is 14 residues long. The CDR3 DNA, read in part, is TGTGCCAGCAGTCGACAGATGTCCTACTATGGC. It encodes CASSRQMSYYG. The CDR3 in full is CASSRQMSYYGYTF. Full variable domain (missing parts from reference TRBV2 and TRBJ1-2): EPEVTQTPSHQVTQMGQEVILRCVPISNHLYFYWYRQILGQKVEFLVSFYNNEISEKSEIFDDQFSVERPDGSNFTLKIRSTKLEDSAMYFCASSRQMSYYGYTFGSGTRLTVV.